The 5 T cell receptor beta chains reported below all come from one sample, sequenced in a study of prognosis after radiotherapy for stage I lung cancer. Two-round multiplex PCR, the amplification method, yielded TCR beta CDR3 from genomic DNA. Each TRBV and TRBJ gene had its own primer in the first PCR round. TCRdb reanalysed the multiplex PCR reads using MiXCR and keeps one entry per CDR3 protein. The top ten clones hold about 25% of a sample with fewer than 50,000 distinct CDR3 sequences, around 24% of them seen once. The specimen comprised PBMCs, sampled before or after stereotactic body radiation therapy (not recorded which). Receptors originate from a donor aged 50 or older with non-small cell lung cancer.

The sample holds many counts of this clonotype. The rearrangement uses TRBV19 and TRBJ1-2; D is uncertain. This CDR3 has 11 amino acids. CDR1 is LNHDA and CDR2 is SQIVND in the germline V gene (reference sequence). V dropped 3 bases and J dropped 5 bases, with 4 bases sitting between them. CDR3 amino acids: CASSIGYGYTF. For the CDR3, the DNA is TGTGCCAGTAGTATCGGATATGGCTACACCTTC.

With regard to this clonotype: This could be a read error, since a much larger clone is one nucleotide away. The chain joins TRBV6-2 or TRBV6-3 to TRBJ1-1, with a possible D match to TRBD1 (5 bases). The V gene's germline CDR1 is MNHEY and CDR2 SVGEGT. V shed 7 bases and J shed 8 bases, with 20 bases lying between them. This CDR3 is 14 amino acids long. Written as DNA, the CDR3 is TGTGCCAGCAATAACCCCTCGGGGGGGAGAGAAGCTTTCTTT. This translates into CASNNPSGGREAFF.

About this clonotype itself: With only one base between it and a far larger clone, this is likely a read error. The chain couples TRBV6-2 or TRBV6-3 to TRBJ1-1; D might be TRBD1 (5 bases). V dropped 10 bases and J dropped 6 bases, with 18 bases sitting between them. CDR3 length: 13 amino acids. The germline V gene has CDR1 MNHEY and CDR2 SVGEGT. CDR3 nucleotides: TGTGCCAAGAAGGAGACAGTAGTCTCTGAAGCTTTCTTT. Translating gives CAKKETVVSEAFF.

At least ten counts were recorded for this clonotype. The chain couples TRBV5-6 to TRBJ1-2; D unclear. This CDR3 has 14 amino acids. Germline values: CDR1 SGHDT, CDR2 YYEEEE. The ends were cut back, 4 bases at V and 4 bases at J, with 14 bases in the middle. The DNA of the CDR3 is TGTGCCAGCAGCAAGAAAGGTTCGCTCTATGGCTACACCTTC. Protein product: CASSKKGSLYGYTF.

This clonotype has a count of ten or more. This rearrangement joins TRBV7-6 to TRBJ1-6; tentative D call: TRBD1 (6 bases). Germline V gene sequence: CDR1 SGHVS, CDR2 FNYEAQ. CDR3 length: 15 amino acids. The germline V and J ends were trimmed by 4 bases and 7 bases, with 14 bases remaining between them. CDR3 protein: CASSSGTRPNSPLHF. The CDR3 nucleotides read TGTGCCAGCAGCTCGGGGACAAGACCCAATTCACCCCTCCACTTT.